The source of this T cell receptor beta chain is a study of T cell changes during pregnancy in multiple sclerosis. Measured with immunoSEQ multiplex PCR; TCRdb has only the in-frame clones, and not every one. The table shows under 50,000 clones, with less than 95% occurring only once. This clone was seen once. Trimming took 6 bases from V and 6 from J; bases not matched to a gene: 7. Germline V gene data show CDR1 as SGHVS and CDR2 as FNYEAQ. This CDR3 contains 13 residues. This rearrangement joins TRBV7-6 to TRBJ1-1; 7 bases align to TRBD1. Here the sequenced sample was CD8+ T cells from peripheral blood mononuclear cells, taken in the second trimester of pregnancy. The TCR sequence derives from a female donor with multiple sclerosis, enrolled in a pregnancy study. CDR3 protein: CASRGDRVAEAFF. As DNA, the CDR3 is TGTGCCAGCAGAGGAGACAGGGTAGCTGAAGCTTTCTTT.